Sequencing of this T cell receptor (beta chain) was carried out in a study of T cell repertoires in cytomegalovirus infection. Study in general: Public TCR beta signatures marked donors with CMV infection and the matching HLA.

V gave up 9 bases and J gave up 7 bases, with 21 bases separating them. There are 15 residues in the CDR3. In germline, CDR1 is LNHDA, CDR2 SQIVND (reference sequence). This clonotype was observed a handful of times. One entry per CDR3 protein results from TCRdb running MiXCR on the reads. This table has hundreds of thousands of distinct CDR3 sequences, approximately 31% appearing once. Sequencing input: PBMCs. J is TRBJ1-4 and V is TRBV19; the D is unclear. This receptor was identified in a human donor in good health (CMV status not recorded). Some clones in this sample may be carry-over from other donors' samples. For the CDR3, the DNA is TGTGCCAGCTCCTCTGGTGGAACCCTCCGTGAAAAACTGTTTTTT. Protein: CASSSGGTLREKLFF.